The 14 T cell receptor beta chains listed next were all sequenced from one sample in a study of blood T cell repertoires in COVID-19. This table comes from immunoSEQ multiplex PCR, and its TCRdb copy is limited to in-frame clones, with some not included. This table has around 200,000 clones, 70% to 90% appearing once. The sample comprised peripheral blood. These TCRs come from a man between 50 and 59 years old with acute or convalescent COVID-19.

The chain recombines TRBV11-2 with TRBJ1-6, with a tentative D call TRBD1 (5 bases). Germline V gene lookup returns CDR1 SGHAT and CDR2 FQNNGV. The CDR3 covers 15 residues. Trimming removed 0 bases from V and 9 bases from J, with 12 bases in between. CDR3 sequence reads: CASSLDRGKGSPLHF. The CDR3 coding sequence is TGTGCCAGCAGCTTAGATAGGGGAAAAGGTTCACCCCTCCACTTT.

This chain uses TRBV11-2 with TRBJ1-2, with TRBD1 matching 8 bases. The V and J ends lost 0 bases and 4 bases, in that order; junction bases with no gene match: 4. This CDR3 has 15 residues. Germline lookup yields CDR1 SGHAT and CDR2 FQNNGV. Written as DNA, the CDR3 is TGTGCCAGCAGCTTAGACGGACAGGGATCCTATGGCTACACCTTC. Residues: CASSLDGQGSYGYTF.

The chain carries TRBV7-2 and TRBJ2-1; tentatively, D is TRBD2 (5 bases). The CDR3 runs 13 residues. V gave up 0 bases and J gave up 9 bases, with 9 bases separating them. The germline V gene has CDR1 SGHTA and CDR2 FQGNSA. This CDR3 is CASSLATRSEQFF. CDR3 bases: TGTGCCAGCAGCTTAGCCACTAGAAGTGAGCAGTTCTTC.

This clone was detected only once. The rearrangement uses TRBV3-1 (or the pseudogene TRBV3-2) and TRBJ2-5; the D is unclear. This CDR3 has 14 residues. Germline V gene lookup returns CDR1 LGHDT and CDR2 YNNKEL (reference sequence). Trimming removed 4 bases from V and 1 base from J, with 10 bases in between. The CDR3 DNA is TGTGCCAGCAGCCGAGCCGGGTCCCAAGAGACCCAGTACTTC. Translating it yields CASSRAGSQETQYF.

The rearrangement links TRBV5-6 to TRBJ2-3; the match to TRBD2 covers 7 bases. The germline V gene encodes CDR1 SGHDT and CDR2 YYEEEE. The CDR3 consists of 16 residues. The V and J ends lost 0 bases and 1 base, in that order; junction bases with no gene match: 5. The chain's CDR3 is CASSLGGGTRTDTQYF. In DNA, the CDR3 is TGTGCCAGCAGCTTGGGCGGGGGAACGCGCACAGATACGCAGTATTTT.

This chain uses TRBV25-1 with TRBJ1-1; 11 nucleotides align to TRBD1. CDR1 and CDR2 (germline): MGHDK, SYGVNS. The CDR3 is 17 residues long. V gave up 3 bases and J gave up 1 base; unmatched junction bases: 7. CDR3 residues: CASSDWDRGTGNTEAFF. CDR3 DNA sequence: TGTGCCAGCAGTGACTGGGACAGGGGGACGGGGAACACTGAAGCTTTCTTT.

The chain joins TRBV6-5 to TRBJ1-4, with 9 nucleotides matching TRBD1. Looked up from germline, CDR1 is MNHEY and CDR2 is SVGAGI. Trimming removed 6 bases from V and 7 bases from J; junction bases left unmatched: 6. This CDR3 contains 14 residues. The CDR3 loop is CASSPDRGSEKLFF. CDR3 sequence (DNA): TGTGCCAGCAGCCCGGACAGGGGAAGTGAAAAACTGTTTTTT.

The table lists this clone with a count of one. This rearrangement joins TRBV7-8 to TRBJ2-1; 8 bases align to TRBD1. The CDR3 length is 16 residues. CDR1 is SGHVS, CDR2 FQNEAQ, per germline. V dropped 4 bases and J dropped 3; count of bases not matched to a gene: 8. The CDR3 bases are TGTGCCAGCAGCTCGAGGGGGGACAGGAGCTACAATGAGCAGTTCTTC. As protein: CASSSRGDRSYNEQFF. The entire variable domain, with the rest obtained from reference TRBV7-8 and TRBJ2-1, is as follows: GAGVSQSPRYKVAKRGQDVALRCDPISGHVSLFWYQQALGQGPEFLTYFQNEAQLDKSGLPSDRFFAERPEGSVSTLKIQRTQQEDSAVYLCASSSRGDRSYNEQFFGPGTRLTVL.

The gene calls are TRBV21-1 and TRBJ1-4; TRBD1 is taken as the D call from the table, unchecked against the DNA. TRBV21-1 is listed as a pseudogene. CDR3 length: 15 amino acids. Written as DNA, the CDR3 is TGTGCCAGCAGCATACAGGGGGGAACTAATGAAAAACTGTTTTTT. It translates to CASSIQGGTNEKLFF.

Only a few counts were recorded for this clone. This chain links TRBV30 with TRBJ1-2; the D gene is possibly TRBD1 (5 bases). The CDR3 has 11 residues. The germline V gene encodes CDR1 GTSNPN and CDR2 SVGIG (reference sequence). The V end was cut by 7 bases, the J end by 10 bases, with 16 bases between. The CDR3 protein is CALQGGNPYTF. Written as DNA, the CDR3 is TGTGCCTTGCAGGGCGGAAACCCCTACACCTTC.

This clone has a handful of counts. This chain links TRBV10-3 with TRBJ1-5; TRBD1 aligns across 8 bases. Losses at the gene ends were 6 bases for V and 2 bases for J; bases not matched to a gene: 6. The CDR3 runs 15 residues. Germline CDR1 and CDR2: ENHRY and SYGVKD. CDR3 bases: TGTGCCATCAGGGCAGGGGGCTCGGGCAATCAGCCCCAGCATTTT. It codes for CAIRAGGSGNQPQHF.

This chain joins TRBV7-9 and TRBJ2-5; D might be TRBD2 (5 bases). The germline CDR1 and CDR2 sequences are SEHNR and FQNEAQ (reference sequence). Trimming shortened V by 4 bases and J by 5 bases, and 17 bases separated the two germline ends. The CDR3 sequence is 15 residues long. This CDR3 reads CASSSLQLGWETQYF. The CDR3 DNA sequence: TGTGCCAGCAGCTCCCTGCAACTAGGCTGGGAGACCCAGTACTTC.

CDR3 in amino acids: CASSEAQGLAGDNEQFF. The CDR3 bases are TGTGCCAGCAGTGAAGCGCAAGGACTAGCGGGGGACAATGAGCAGTTCTTC. The chain employs TRBV6-1 and TRBJ2-1, with 13 bases aligning to TRBD2. CDR3 length: 17 residues. CDR1 MNHNS and CDR2 SASEGT come from the germline V gene. Trimming cost V 0 bases and J 5 bases; bases outside gene matches: 4.

The gene calls are TRBV27 and TRBJ1-2; TRBD1 agrees at 8 bases. J gave up 6 bases and V 2 bases, and 11 bases lay outside the gene matches. The CDR3 loop spans 16 amino acids. The germline V gene has CDR1 MNHEY and CDR2 SMNVEV (reference sequence). CDR3 bases: TGTGCCAGCAGTTTAAAACCGACCGGACAGGGCAATGGCTACACCTTC. Amino acid sequence: CASSLKPTGQGNGYTF.